Listed here are 26 T cell receptor beta chains from one sample, sequenced in a study of blood T cell repertoires in COVID-19. Here immunoSEQ multiplex PCR was the method, and the copy in TCRdb shows in-frame clones only, minus some. The table includes some 200,000 clones, roughly 90% detected once. Source material: PBMCs or T cells enriched from blood (not recorded which). Receptors originate from a woman in her 30s who had recovered from COVID-19.

This rearrangement joins TRBV19 to TRBJ2-7; 7 bases match TRBD2. CDR3 length: 16 residues. With 0 bases clipped from V and 3 bases from J, the junction kept 8 bases outside the gene matches. Germline V CDR1 and CDR2: LNHDA, SQIVND (reference sequence). CDR3 residues: CASSIDLRLAGYEQYF. CDR3 bases: TGTGCCAGTAGTATAGATCTGAGACTAGCCGGCTACGAGCAGTACTTC.

The genes are TRBV10-1 and TRBJ1-2; 7 nucleotides line up with TRBD1. This CDR3 spans 14 amino acids. With 6 bases clipped from V and 4 bases from J, the junction kept 8 bases outside the gene matches. Germline V gene sequence: CDR1 WNHNN, CDR2 SYGVQD (reference sequence). This chain's CDR3 is CASRSPGTAYGYTF. The CDR3 DNA reads as TGCGCCAGCAGATCCCCGGGGACAGCCTATGGCTACACCTTC.

The chain is built from TRBV18 and TRBJ1-6; 9 positions agree with TRBD1. Germline V gives CDR1 KGHSH, CDR2 LQKENI. This CDR3 region has 16 residues. V lost 3 bases and J lost 13; bases outside the gene matches: 13. The CDR3, as DNA: TGTGCCAGCTCACCCTCGACAGGGGGTGGTAATTGGCCCCTCCACTTT. Translated: CASSPSTGGGNWPLHF.

A few counts support this clone. V is TRBV6-1 and J is TRBJ2-2; TRBD2 agrees at 7 bases. Germline lookup yields CDR1 MNHNS and CDR2 SASEGT. The CDR3 has 16 residues. With V trimmed by 3 bases and J by 1 base, 5 bases remained unmatched. This chain's CDR3 is CASSDPRGGNTGELFF. The CDR3 nucleotides are TGTGCCAGCAGTGACCCACGCGGGGGGAACACCGGGGAGCTGTTTTTT.

The chain is built from TRBV4-1 and TRBJ1-3; D is unresolved. The CDR3 length is 17 residues. In germline, CDR1 is MGHRA, CDR2 YSYEKL. Trimming took 5 bases from V and 4 from J, leaving 21 bases between them. The CDR3 loop is CASSSSPAVLEGNTIYF. The CDR3 DNA reads TGCGCCAGCAGCTCCAGTCCGGCGGTATTGGAAGGAAACACCATATATTTT.

The gene calls are TRBV12-1 and TRBJ2-4; no DNA check was done on the table's D call, TRBD1. TRBV12-1 constitutes a pseudogene. The CDR3 runs 18 residues. DNA of the CDR3: TGTGCCAGCAGCTTTGAGGGACAGGGATGCATTTCTAAATGCATTCAGTACTTC. Protein: CASSFEGQGCISKCIQYF.

The chain couples TRBV20-1 to TRBJ1-1, with 8 bases lining up with TRBD1. Unmatched junction bases numbered 1, after V lost 3 bases and J lost 7 bases. CDR3 size: 11 residues. Germline V gene data show CDR1 as DFQATT and CDR2 as SNEGSKA (reference sequence). The CDR3 is CSARGQVEAFF. DNA for the CDR3: TGCAGTGCTAGGGGACAGGTTGAAGCTTTCTTT.

The chain has TRBV7-9 and TRBJ2-7; D call uncertain. The V and J ends lost 3 bases and 3 bases respectively, with 3 bases between them. The V gene's germline CDR1 is SEHNR and CDR2 FQNEAQ (reference sequence). The CDR3 consists of 11 residues. The CDR3: CASSFSYEQYF. CDR3 coding DNA: TGTGCCAGCAGCTTCAGCTACGAGCAGTACTTC.

This chain uses TRBV7-2 with TRBJ2-7; 7 nucleotides line up with TRBD2. After removal of 3 bases from V and 10 bases from J, the junction contained 3 bases not matched to a gene. CDR1 SGHTA and CDR2 FQGNSA come from the germline V gene. The CDR3 contains 11 residues. The CDR3 DNA reads as TGTGCCAGCAGCTTGGGACTACAACAGTACTTC. Its protein is CASSLGLQQYF.

The chain is built from TRBV19 and TRBJ1-5, with 11 bases matching TRBD1. Looked up from germline, CDR1 is LNHDA and CDR2 is SQIVND (reference sequence). The CDR3 is 15 amino acids. The junction had 6 bases not matched to a gene; V was cut back by 10 bases and J by 1 base. The chain's CDR3 is CATKGQGASNQPQHF. The CDR3 coding sequence is TGTGCCACCAAAGGACAGGGGGCGAGCAATCAGCCCCAGCATTTT. The variable domain in full, completed from reference TRBV19 and TRBJ1-5, reads DGGITQSPKYLFRKEGQNVTLSCEQNLNHDAMYWYRQDPGQGLRLIYYSQIVNDFQKGDIAEGYSVSREKKESFPLTVTSAQKNPTAFYLCATKGQGASNQPQHFGDGTRLSIL.

J is TRBJ2-7 and V is TRBV5-1, with D tentatively TRBD2 (5 bases). The CDR3 runs 13 residues. V lost 2 bases to trimming and J lost 3 bases, with 9 bases between them. The germline CDR1 and CDR2 sequences are SGHRS and YFSETQ. CDR3 coding DNA: TGCGCCAGCAGCTTAGGACTTATCTACGAGCAGTACTTC. It yields the protein CASSLGLIYEQYF. The complete variable domain, with remaining parts taken from reference TRBV5-1 and TRBJ2-7, reads KAGVTQTPRYLIKTRGQQVTLSCSPISGHRSVSWYQQTPGQGLQFLFEYFSETQRNKGNFPGRFSGRQFSNSRSEMNVSTLELGDSALYLCASSLGLIYEQYFGPGTRLTVT.

The rearrangement joins TRBV19 to TRBJ2-7; 11 nucleotides agree with TRBD1. The junction had 5 bases not matched to a gene; V was cut back by 5 bases and J by 2 bases. The germline V gene encodes CDR1 LNHDA and CDR2 SQIVND (reference sequence). The CDR3 length is 15 residues. Written as DNA, the CDR3 is TGTGCCAGTAGTTTCGGACAGGGGGCCGCCTACGAGCAGTACTTC. Encoded protein: CASSFGQGAAYEQYF.

This clone appeared a few times. This sequence joins TRBV19 and TRBJ1-2; no definite D call. This CDR3 region has 16 residues. Trimming took off 4 bases at V and 4 bases at J, with 19 bases between the two ends. CDR1 and CDR2 (germline): LNHDA, SQIVND (reference sequence). CDR3 protein: CASSTGSIYGGYGYTF. In DNA, the CDR3 is TGTGCCAGTAGTACCGGGTCTATTTACGGAGGCTATGGCTACACCTTC.

The CDR3 DNA is TGTGCCAGCAGCTTCCCCGGGAAGGCTTTCTATGGCTACACCTTC. Encoded protein: CASSFPGKAFYGYTF. The rearrangement uses TRBV5-4 and TRBJ1-2; D ambiguous. The germline gives CDR1 SGHNT, CDR2 YYREEE (reference sequence). The V gene lost 2 bases and the J gene lost 4 bases, with 15 bases spanning the gap. This CDR3 is built from 15 residues.

DNA for the CDR3: TGTGCCAGCAGCTTAGATCCCGGACAGACGCGACGAGGGAATGAGCAGTTCTTC. Protein sequence: CASSLDPGQTRRGNEQFF. The chain has TRBV7-9 and TRBJ2-1; a weak D match, TRBD1 (6 bases). CDR1 is SEHNR, CDR2 FQNEAQ, per germline (reference sequence). Trimming pared 1 base from V and 7 bases from J, leaving 23 bases between. The CDR3 totals 18 residues.

The chain uses TRBV5-4 and TRBJ1-2; 12 bases fit TRBD1. With V trimmed by 4 bases and J by 4 bases, 5 bases remained unmatched. CDR1 is SGHNT and CDR2 is YYREEE in the germline V gene (reference sequence). This CDR3 is 15 amino acids long. As DNA, the CDR3 is TGTGCCAGCAGCGGGGGGACAGGGGGCAGCTATGGCTACACCTTC. As protein: CASSGGTGGSYGYTF.

The rearrangement uses TRBV18 and TRBJ2-5, with TRBD1 matching over 7 bases. Germline loops: CDR1 KGHSH, CDR2 LQKENI. J was trimmed by 2 bases and V by 2 bases; bases with no gene match: 2. The CDR3 is 14 residues long. The CDR3 sequence: CASSPLGQQETQYF. Here the CDR3 DNA reads TGTGCCAGCTCACCATTGGGACAGCAAGAGACCCAGTACTTC.

V is TRBV19 and J is TRBJ1-1, with D unclear. Trimming pared 6 bases from V and 1 base from J, leaving 12 bases between. Per the germline V gene, CDR1 is LNHDA and CDR2 is SQIVND (reference sequence). This CDR3 region has 14 residues. CDR3 residues: CASSQEGENTEAFF. The CDR3, as DNA: TGTGCCAGTAGCCAGGAGGGTGAGAACACTGAAGCTTTCTTT.

The chain joins TRBV30 to TRBJ2-7; 9 bases align to TRBD1. CDR1 and CDR2 from the germline V gene are GTSNPN and SVGIG (reference sequence). Trimming took 3 bases from V and 1 from J; bases not matched to a gene: 1. This CDR3 has 13 residues. As DNA, the CDR3 is TGTGCCTGGAGGGGACAGGGTTCCTACGAGCAGTACTTC. It specifies CAWRGQGSYEQYF.

The rearrangement uses TRBV5-1 and TRBJ2-7, with D tentatively TRBD1 (6 bases). Germline V lookup: CDR1 SGHRS, CDR2 YFSETQ. V dropped 0 bases and J dropped 3 bases, with 13 bases sitting between them. This CDR3 spans 15 amino acids. The CDR3 sequence is CASSLGTVQDYEQYF. For the CDR3, the DNA is TGCGCCAGCAGCTTGGGGACAGTGCAAGACTACGAGCAGTACTTC.

This clone was counted only a few times. The chain carries TRBV3-1 (or the pseudogene TRBV3-2) and TRBJ2-1; 11 bases map to TRBD2. V shed 1 base and J 8 bases; nucleotides not matched to a gene: 16. Germline CDR1 reads LGHDT; CDR2 reads YNNKEL (reference sequence). The length of the CDR3 is 19 residues. CDR3 amino acids: CASSQVQLAGAMGLHEQFF. CDR3 sequence (DNA): TGTGCCAGCAGCCAAGTTCAACTAGCGGGGGCCATGGGGCTTCATGAGCAGTTCTTC.

The CDR3 region is CASSEQYMNTEAFF. For the CDR3, the DNA is TGTGCCAGCAGTGAACAGTACATGAACACTGAAGCTTTCTTT. The chain uses TRBV6-1 and TRBJ1-1; no clear D gene. The V gene's germline CDR1 is MNHNS and CDR2 SASEGT. V shed 2 bases and J shed 0 bases, with 7 bases lying between them. The CDR3 consists of 14 residues.

The CDR3 nucleotides read TGTGCCAGCTCACCACTTAGCGGAGCCTACGAGCAGTACTTC. Its protein is CASSPLSGAYEQYF. The V gene is TRBV18, the J gene TRBJ2-7, with a possible D match to TRBD2 (6 bases). The germline CDR1 and CDR2 sequences are KGHSH and LQKENI. The ends were cut back, 1 base at V and 2 bases at J, with 9 bases in the middle. CDR3 length: 14 residues.

V gene TRBV7-3 combines with J gene TRBJ1-1, with D perhaps matching TRBD1 (6 bases). V lost 4 bases and J 4 bases, leaving 13 bases between the germline ends. CDR3 size: 14 residues. Germline V gene lookup returns CDR1 SGHTA and CDR2 FQGTGA. This chain's CDR3 is CASSSQTGFTEAFF. In DNA form, the CDR3 reads TGTGCCAGCAGCTCACAAACAGGGTTCACTGAAGCTTTCTTT.

Turning to this clone: Other nucleotide sequences from this sample produce the same CDR3. The gene calls are TRBV18 and TRBJ1-2; D is unclear. The CDR3 has 13 residues. The V gene's germline CDR1 is KGHSH and CDR2 LQKENI. Trimming pared 6 bases from V and 2 bases from J, leaving 10 bases between. CDR3 loop: CASSPTENYGYTF. As DNA, the CDR3 is TGTGCCAGCTCCCCCACGGAGAACTATGGCTACACCTTC.

The chain combines TRBV9 with TRBJ2-7; no reliable D call. Trimming removed 0 bases from V and 1 base from J, with 5 bases in between. This CDR3 is 13 amino acids long. Germline V gene sequence: CDR1 SGDLS, CDR2 YYNGEE. CDR3 amino acids: CASSVGPSYEQYF. The CDR3 nucleotides are TGTGCCAGCAGCGTAGGGCCGTCCTACGAGCAGTACTTC.